One and the same sample provided the 26 T cell receptor beta chains below, sequenced in a study of T-cell memory formation after mild COVID-19. TCRdb ran MiXCR on the 5' RACE reads and lists one entry per CDR3 protein. The sample lists about 610,000 distinct CDR3 sequences; around 15% were seen once. The sample comprised PBMCs or a T cell subset sorted from them (not recorded which). The receptors here all came from an adult woman who had mild COVID-19 (a few samples of this study predate the infection). Cell type and time point are not known.

The rearrangement uses TRBV9 and TRBJ2-1; 10 bases align to TRBD2. Germline CDR1 SGDLS, CDR2 YYNGEE. The CDR3 covers 15 residues. V lost 0 bases, J lost 9 bases, and 6 bases stayed unmatched. CDR3 region: CASSVASGRAAEQFF. In nucleotides, the CDR3 is TGTGCCAGCAGCGTAGCCAGCGGGAGGGCCGCTGAGCAGTTCTTC.

This chain joins TRBV20-1 and TRBJ2-2, with D perhaps TRBD1 (5 bases). V shed 3 bases and J shed 1 base, with 12 bases lying between them. Germline lookup yields CDR1 DFQATT and CDR2 SNEGSKA (reference sequence). The CDR3 runs 15 residues. The CDR3 here is CSASRGSENTGELFF. CDR3 bases: TGCAGTGCTAGTAGGGGCAGTGAGAACACCGGGGAGCTGTTTTTT.

Written as DNA, the CDR3 is TGTGCCAGCAGCCAAGTCTCGCGGGGGGCCACAGATACGCAGTATTTT. Residues: CASSQVSRGATDTQYF. The chain recombines TRBV3-1 with TRBJ2-3; 8 bases are a match to TRBD2. Germline-derived CDR1 and CDR2 are LGHDT and YNNKEL (reference sequence). The CDR3 extends over 16 amino acids. Trimming took 1 base from V and 2 from J; bases not matched to a gene: 5.

The chain has TRBV14 and TRBJ1-1; 8 bases align to TRBD1. CDR1 SGHDN and CDR2 FVKESK come from the germline V gene. The CDR3 runs 16 residues. The J segment lost 7 bases and the V segment lost 2 bases, leaving 12 bases of the junction unmatched. The CDR3 DNA reads as TGTGCCAGCAGCCAATGGGCAGCTGGACAGGGAAATGAAGCTTTCTTT. Residues: CASSQWAAGQGNEAFF.

This chain uses TRBV27 with TRBJ2-3; 8 bases fit TRBD2. V shed 6 bases, J shed 5 bases, and the junction held 19 bases outside the gene matches. Germline V gives CDR1 MNHEY, CDR2 SMNVEV (reference sequence). The CDR3 has 18 amino acids. The CDR3: CASSLRPRAGVTGDTQYF. CDR3 bases: TGTGCCAGCAGCCTCAGACCGAGAGCGGGAGTCACAGGAGATACGCAGTATTTT.

This clonotype was seen ten or more times. The junction departs from germline at one end; a sequencing error may be responsible. The rearrangement links TRBV7-7 to TRBJ2-5; 7 positions agree with TRBD2. The germline gives CDR1 SSHAT, CDR2 FNYEAQ (reference sequence). This CDR3 comprises 15 residues. The CDR3 DNA reads as TGTGCTAGCAGCTTAACGGCGGGGGTAGGAGAGACCCAGTACTTC. Protein: CASSLTAGVGETQYF.

The chain employs TRBV12-3 or TRBV12-4 and TRBJ2-3; 11 bases are shared with TRBD2. With 1 base clipped from V and 3 bases from J, the junction kept 6 bases outside the gene matches. The CDR3 has 17 amino acids. This CDR3 is CASSLGTRLAGTDTQYF. The CDR3 bases are TGTGCCAGCAGTTTAGGGACCCGACTAGCGGGGACAGATACGCAGTATTTT.

The chain couples TRBV3-1 to TRBJ2-1; 8 nucleotides agree with TRBD2. The CDR3 has 18 residues. Germline V CDR1 and CDR2: LGHDT, YNNKEL (reference sequence). The J segment lost 3 bases and the V segment lost 5 bases, leaving 15 bases of the junction unmatched. The CDR3 DNA reads TGTGCCAGCAGCGAAGCCGGGACTGGCGGGAGGCGCTACAATGAGCAGTTCTTC. Residues: CASSEAGTGGRRYNEQFF.

In this sample, this clonotype turned up a few times. This rearrangement joins TRBV7-3 to TRBJ2-6; D gene unclear. Trimming took off 4 bases at V and 1 base at J, with 11 bases between the two ends. CDR3 length: 16 amino acids. Per germline, CDR1 SGHTA and CDR2 FQGTGA. The CDR3 bases are TGTGCCAGCAGCTCAGGTTCTAATTCTGGGGCCAACGTCCTGACTTTC. Translating it yields CASSSGSNSGANVLTF.

The chain couples TRBV29-1 to TRBJ1-1, with 9 bases aligning to TRBD1. CDR1 and CDR2 (germline): SQVTM, ANQGSEA. Trimming took 7 bases from V and 1 from J; bases not matched to a gene: 13. This CDR3 has 16 amino acids. CDR3 bases: TGCAGCGCTTGGGGTATGACAGGGGGGCAGAACACTGAAGCTTTCTTT. Amino acids: CSAWGMTGGQNTEAFF.

V is TRBV9 and J is TRBJ2-1; 10 bases fit TRBD2. This CDR3 is built from 15 residues. Germline trimming cut 3 bases from V and 2 bases from J; bases unmatched to any gene: 2. Germline V lookup: CDR1 SGDLS, CDR2 YYNGEE. In DNA, the CDR3 is TGTGCCAGCAGCGGAGCGGGAGGGGCCTACAATGAGCAGTTCTTC. It codes for CASSGAGGAYNEQFF.

J is TRBJ1-5 and V is TRBV10-3, with D possibly matching TRBD1 (5 bases). Trimming removed 0 bases from V and 5 bases from J, with 14 bases in between. CDR3 length: 16 amino acids. CDR1 and CDR2 from the germline V gene are ENHRY and SYGVKD. The CDR3 DNA sequence: TGTGCCATCAGTGAGTCGGCCAGGGTGGTTCATCAGCCCCAGCATTTT. Amino acid sequence: CAISESARVVHQPQHF.

The chain couples TRBV12-3 or TRBV12-4 to TRBJ2-7, with no clear D. Trimming shortened V by 6 bases and J by 3 bases, and 9 bases separated the two germline ends. This CDR3 spans 12 amino acids. The CDR3 sequence is CASSVGYYEQYF. CDR3 DNA sequence: TGTGCCAGCAGCGTCGGTTACTACGAGCAGTACTTC.

V and J are TRBV5-1 and TRBJ2-7, with D tentatively TRBD2 (6 bases). Trimming took off 4 bases at V and 7 bases at J, with 21 bases between the two ends. The CDR3 length is 15 residues. CDR1 and CDR2 from the germline V gene are SGHRS and YFSETQ. For the CDR3, the DNA is TGCGCCAGCAGCCGAGGGCGGGACCCCTTTCGGGAGCAGTACTTC. Translation: CASSRGRDPFREQYF.

The chain recombines TRBV6-1 with TRBJ1-1; the D is unclear. The germline V gene encodes CDR1 MNHNS and CDR2 SASEGT. The CDR3 consists of 13 residues. Trimming took off 3 bases at V and 1 base at J, with 6 bases between the two ends. The CDR3 DNA follows: TGTGCCAGCAGTGAGAGGTGGAACACTGAAGCTTTCTTT. Translating gives CASSERWNTEAFF.

The V call is TRBV7-9, the J call TRBJ2-7; D call uncertain. This CDR3 contains 13 residues. The germline CDR1 and CDR2 sequences are SEHNR and FQNEAQ (reference sequence). The germline V and J ends were trimmed by 5 bases and 2 bases, with 10 bases remaining between them. CDR3 DNA: TGTGCCAGCAGCGCGACTCCAGCCTACGAGCAGTACTTC. Its protein is CASSATPAYEQYF.

This clonotype showed up just a few times. The J gene is TRBJ1-2, the V gene TRBV19; D is unresolved. Deletions cut 7 bases from V and 8 bases from J, with 14 bases between. This CDR3 has 12 residues. Germline V gives CDR1 LNHDA, CDR2 SQIVND (reference sequence). The CDR3 DNA sequence: TGTGCCAGTACACTCCCCTTCGTGGGCTACACCTTC. It specifies CASTLPFVGYTF.

The V and J genes are TRBV29-1 and TRBJ2-7; 8 bases are shared with TRBD1. The V gene end was trimmed by 6 bases and the J gene end by 1 base; junction bases not matched to a gene: 5. The length of the CDR3 is 13 residues. Germline loops: CDR1 SQVTM, CDR2 ANQGSEA. In nucleotides, the CDR3 is TGCAGCGTGAGGACAGGGCAATCCTACGAGCAGTACTTC. As protein: CSVRTGQSYEQYF.

This clonotype was recorded at least ten times. The rearrangement uses TRBV12-3 or TRBV12-4 and TRBJ1-2; 7 positions agree with TRBD1. The V gene end was trimmed by 6 bases and the J gene end by 2 bases; junction bases not matched to a gene: 3. The CDR3 is 13 amino acids. Here the CDR3 reads CASSLQGNYGYTF. The DNA for the CDR3 is TGTGCCAGCAGCCTACAGGGGAACTATGGCTACACCTTC.

The sample holds a few counts of this clonotype. V is TRBV12-3 or TRBV12-4 and J is TRBJ2-3; D remains ambiguous. Trimming cost V 5 bases and J 0 bases, with 12 bases left between them. The CDR3 is 15 amino acids. The CDR3 loop is CASSLRTYSTDTQYF. The CDR3 DNA is TGTGCCAGCAGTCTAAGGACCTATAGCACAGATACGCAGTATTTT.

This clonotype was detected ten times or more. V is TRBV19 and J is TRBJ1-1; possibly TRBD1 for D (5 bases). This CDR3 comprises 18 residues. Per the germline V gene, CDR1 is LNHDA and CDR2 is SQIVND (reference sequence). V was pared by 1 base and J by 3 bases, with 21 bases between. For the CDR3, the DNA is TGTGCCAGTAGTATAGCTAAGGGGCGGGAATCGAAGGACACTGAAGCTTTCTTT. Its translation is CASSIAKGRESKDTEAFF.

This clonotype occurred a few times. This chain joins TRBV4-2 and TRBJ1-1; 8 bases are shared with TRBD1. Germline CDR1 reads LGHNA; CDR2 reads YNFKEQ. The trim removed 2 bases at V and 3 bases at J, leaving 5 bases unmatched. The CDR3 is 15 residues long. This chain's CDR3 is CASSQLDRGHTEAFF. DNA of the CDR3: TGTGCCAGCAGCCAATTAGACAGGGGACACACTGAAGCTTTCTTT.

This clonotype showed up just a few times. J is TRBJ2-3 and V is TRBV5-1; no reliable D call. In germline, CDR1 is SGHRS, CDR2 YFSETQ. The CDR3 extends over 15 amino acids. Trimming removed 0 bases from V and 1 base from J, with 9 bases in between. CDR3 nucleotides: TGCGCCAGCAGCTTGGTCGGCGACCGCACAGATACGCAGTATTTT. It translates to CASSLVGDRTDTQYF.

The chain carries TRBV5-1 and TRBJ1-2, with D possibly being TRBD1 (6 bases). The CDR3 loop spans 14 amino acids. The V end was cut by 4 bases, the J end by 8 bases, with 18 bases between. Germline CDR1 reads SGHRS; CDR2 reads YFSETQ. This chain's CDR3 is CASSPGGGADGYTF. The DNA of the CDR3 is TGCGCCAGCAGCCCCGGCGGGGGGGCGGACGGCTACACCTTC.

The sample holds many counts of this clonotype. The chain uses TRBV14 and TRBJ2-7; TRBD1 or TRBD2 may be the D gene (5 bases each). The V gene's germline CDR1 is SGHDN and CDR2 FVKESK. Trimming stripped 4 bases from V and 13 bases from J, with 23 bases between. The CDR3 sequence is 14 residues long. CDR3 amino acids: CASSPYGTSSPPYF. The CDR3 bases are TGTGCCAGCAGCCCCTATGGGACCTCTAGCCCGCCCTACTTC.

The chain couples TRBV25-1 to TRBJ1-6, with 7 bases matching TRBD1. V gave up 3 bases and J gave up 7 bases; unmatched junction bases: 3. The CDR3 covers 14 residues. Germline V gene lookup returns CDR1 MGHDK and CDR2 SYGVNS. CDR3 amino acids: CASSDGTANSPLHF. In DNA form, the CDR3 reads TGTGCCAGCAGTGATGGGACAGCGAATTCACCCCTCCACTTT. The complete variable domain, with remaining parts taken from reference TRBV25-1 and TRBJ1-6, reads EADIYQTPRYLVIGTGKKITLECSQTMGHDKMYWYQQDPGMELHLIHYSYGVNSTEKGDLSSESTVSRIRTEHFPLTLESARPSHTSQYLCASSDGTANSPLHFGNGTRLTVT.